This TCR beta chain stems from a study of T-cell memory formation after mild COVID-19. This clonotype occurred many times. What it binds is unknown. Trimming took off 4 bases at V and 1 base at J, with 19 bases between the two ends. The length of the CDR3 is 17 residues. Germline lookup yields CDR1 LGHNA and CDR2 YSLEER. Findings and caveats of the study: Clones that contracted from day 15 to 85 had balanced CD4/CD8; later expanders were CD4+ biased.

TCRdb re-called the 5' RACE reads through MiXCR, storing one row per CDR3 protein. This table has 300,000 to 350,000 distinct CDR3 sequences, 19% appearing once. The V call is TRBV4-3, the J call TRBJ1-1; D might be TRBD1 (5 bases). The sequence was obtained from a man younger than 30 who had mild COVID-19 (a few samples of this study predate the infection). Cell type and time point are not known. Specimen: PBMCs or a T cell subset sorted from them (not recorded which). CDR3 amino acids: CASSPVAGQGENTEAFF. In nucleotides, the CDR3 is TGCGCCAGCAGCCCCGTCGCGGGGCAGGGTGAGAACACTGAAGCTTTCTTT.